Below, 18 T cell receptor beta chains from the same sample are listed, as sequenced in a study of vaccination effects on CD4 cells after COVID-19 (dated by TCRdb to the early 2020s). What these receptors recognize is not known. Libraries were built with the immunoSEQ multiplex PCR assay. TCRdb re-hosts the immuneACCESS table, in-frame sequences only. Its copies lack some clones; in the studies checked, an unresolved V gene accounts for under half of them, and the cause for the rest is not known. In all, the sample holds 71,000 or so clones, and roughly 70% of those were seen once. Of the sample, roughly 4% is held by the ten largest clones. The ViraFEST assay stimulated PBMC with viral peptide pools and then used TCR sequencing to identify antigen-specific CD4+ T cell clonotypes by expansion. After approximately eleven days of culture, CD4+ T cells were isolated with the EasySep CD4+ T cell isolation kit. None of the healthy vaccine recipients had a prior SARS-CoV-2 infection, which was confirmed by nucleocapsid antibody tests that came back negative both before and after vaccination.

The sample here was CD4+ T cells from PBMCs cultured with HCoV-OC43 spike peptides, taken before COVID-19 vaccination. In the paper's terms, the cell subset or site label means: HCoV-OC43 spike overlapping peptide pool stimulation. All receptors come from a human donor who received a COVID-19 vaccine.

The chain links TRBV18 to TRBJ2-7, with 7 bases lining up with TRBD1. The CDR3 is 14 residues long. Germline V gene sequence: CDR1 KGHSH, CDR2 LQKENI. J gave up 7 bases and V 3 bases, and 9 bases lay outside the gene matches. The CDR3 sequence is CASSPPTGLREQYV. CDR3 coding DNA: TGTGCCAGCTCACCGCCGACAGGGTTGAGAGAGCAGTACGTC.

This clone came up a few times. The CDR3 is CASSIDYLGAGELFF. In DNA, the CDR3 is TGTGCCAGTAGTATAGATTATTTGGGGGCCGGGGAGCTGTTTTTT. The chain carries TRBV19 and TRBJ2-2, with D perhaps TRBD1 or TRBD2 (5 bases each). The V gene lost 0 bases and the J gene lost 6 bases, with 11 bases spanning the gap. Germline-derived CDR1 and CDR2 are LNHDA and SQIVND (reference sequence). The CDR3 totals 15 residues.

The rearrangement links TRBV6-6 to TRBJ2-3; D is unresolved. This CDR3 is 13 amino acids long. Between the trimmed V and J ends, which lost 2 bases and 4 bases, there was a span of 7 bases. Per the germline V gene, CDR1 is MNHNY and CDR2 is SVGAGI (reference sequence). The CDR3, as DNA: TGTGCCAGCAGTTACCGTCACGCAGATACGCAGTATTTT. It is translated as CASSYRHADTQYF.

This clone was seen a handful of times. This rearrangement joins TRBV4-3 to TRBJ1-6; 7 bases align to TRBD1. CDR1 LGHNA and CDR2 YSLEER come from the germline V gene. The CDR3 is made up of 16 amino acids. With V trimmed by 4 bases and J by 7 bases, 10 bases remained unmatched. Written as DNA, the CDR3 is TGCGCCAGCAGCCCTAAGTCAGGGGGGTCCAATTCACCCCTCCACTTT. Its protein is CASSPKSGGSNSPLHF.

CDR3 sequence reads: CASSLEDEQFF. For the CDR3, the DNA is TGCGCCAGCAGCTTGGAGGATGAGCAGTTCTTC. V and J are TRBV5-1 and TRBJ2-1; D is unresolved. Germline-derived CDR1 and CDR2 are SGHRS and YFSETQ. CDR3 length: 11 amino acids. V gave up 0 bases and J gave up 8 bases, with 3 bases separating them.

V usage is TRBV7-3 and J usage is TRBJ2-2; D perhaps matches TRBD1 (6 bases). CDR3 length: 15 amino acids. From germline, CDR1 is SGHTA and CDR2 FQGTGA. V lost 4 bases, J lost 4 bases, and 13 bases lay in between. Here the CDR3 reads CASSSQGSGTGELFF. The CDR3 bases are TGTGCCAGCAGCTCCCAGGGGAGTGGCACCGGGGAGCTGTTTTTT.

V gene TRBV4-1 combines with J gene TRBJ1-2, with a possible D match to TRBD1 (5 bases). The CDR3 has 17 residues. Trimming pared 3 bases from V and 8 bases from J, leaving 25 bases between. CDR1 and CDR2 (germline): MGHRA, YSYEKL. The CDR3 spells CASSHPRGEFGVGGYTF. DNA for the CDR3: TGCGCCAGCAGCCACCCGAGAGGGGAATTCGGGGTCGGCGGCTACACCTTC.

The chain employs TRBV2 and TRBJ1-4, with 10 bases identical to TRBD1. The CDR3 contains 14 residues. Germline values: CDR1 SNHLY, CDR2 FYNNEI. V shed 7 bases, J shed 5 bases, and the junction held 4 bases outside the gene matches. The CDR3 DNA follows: TGTGCCAGCATGGGGGACAGGGGAAATGAAAAACTGTTTTTT. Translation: CASMGDRGNEKLFF.

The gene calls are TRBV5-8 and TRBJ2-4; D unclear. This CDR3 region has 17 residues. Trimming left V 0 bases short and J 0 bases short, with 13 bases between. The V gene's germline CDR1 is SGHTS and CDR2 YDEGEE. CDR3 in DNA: TGTGCCAGCAGCTTGGGATTGCTAGACCTAGCCAAAAACATTCAGTACTTC. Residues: CASSLGLLDLAKNIQYF.

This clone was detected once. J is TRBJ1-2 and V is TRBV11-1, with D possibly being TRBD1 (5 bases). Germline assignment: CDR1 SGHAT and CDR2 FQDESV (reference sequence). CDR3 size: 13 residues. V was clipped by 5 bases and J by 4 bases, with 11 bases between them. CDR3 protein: CASSPGPLYGYTF. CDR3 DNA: TGTGCCAGCAGCCCGGGACCGCTCTATGGCTACACCTTC.

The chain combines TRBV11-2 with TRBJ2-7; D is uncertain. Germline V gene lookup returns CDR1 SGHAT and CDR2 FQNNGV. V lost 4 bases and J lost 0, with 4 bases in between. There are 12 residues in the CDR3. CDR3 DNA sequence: TGTGCCAGCAGCTCAATCTCCTACGAGCAGTACGTC. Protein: CASSSISYEQYV.

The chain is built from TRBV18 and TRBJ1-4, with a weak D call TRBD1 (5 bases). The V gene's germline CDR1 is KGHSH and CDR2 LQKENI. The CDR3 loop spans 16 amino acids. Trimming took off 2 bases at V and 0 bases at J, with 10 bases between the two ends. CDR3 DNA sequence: TGTGCCAGCTCACCAAATACGGGGGCAACTAATGAAAAACTGTTTTTT. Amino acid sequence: CASSPNTGATNEKLFF.

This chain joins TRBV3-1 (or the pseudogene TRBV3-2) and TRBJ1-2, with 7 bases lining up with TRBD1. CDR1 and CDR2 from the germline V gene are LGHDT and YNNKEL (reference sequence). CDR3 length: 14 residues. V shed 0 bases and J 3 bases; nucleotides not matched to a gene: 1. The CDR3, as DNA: TGTGCCAGCAGCCAAGAAGGGACAGACTATGGCTACACCTTC. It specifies CASSQEGTDYGYTF.

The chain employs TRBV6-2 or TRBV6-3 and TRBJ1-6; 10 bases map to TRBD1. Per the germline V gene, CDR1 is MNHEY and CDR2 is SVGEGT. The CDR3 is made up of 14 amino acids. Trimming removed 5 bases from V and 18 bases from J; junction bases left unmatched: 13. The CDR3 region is CASSPGTGVRRAHF. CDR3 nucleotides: TGTGCCAGCAGTCCAGGGACAGGGGTAAGACGGGCCCACTTT.

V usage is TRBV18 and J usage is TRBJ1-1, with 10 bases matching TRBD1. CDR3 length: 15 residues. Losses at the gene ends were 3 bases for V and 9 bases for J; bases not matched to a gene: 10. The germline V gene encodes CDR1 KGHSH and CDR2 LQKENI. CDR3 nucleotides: TGTGCCAGCTCACCTCATTCGCCGGGACAGGGGCAAGCTTTCTTT. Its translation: CASSPHSPGQGQAFF.

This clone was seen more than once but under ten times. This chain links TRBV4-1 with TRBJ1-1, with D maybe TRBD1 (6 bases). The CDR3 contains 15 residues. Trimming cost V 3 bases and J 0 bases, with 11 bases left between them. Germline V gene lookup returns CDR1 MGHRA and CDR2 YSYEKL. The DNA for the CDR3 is TGCGCCAGCAGCCACGGGACATCCATGAACACTGAAGCTTTCTTT. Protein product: CASSHGTSMNTEAFF.

CDR3 region: CASVDGLRNQPQHF. The CDR3 DNA is TGTGCCAGCGTGGACGGTCTTCGCAATCAGCCCCAGCATTTT. The chain carries TRBV6-5 and TRBJ1-5; D is uncertain. V shed 8 bases and J shed 2 bases, with 13 bases lying between them. CDR1 and CDR2 from the germline V gene are MNHEY and SVGAGI. The CDR3 runs to 14 residues.

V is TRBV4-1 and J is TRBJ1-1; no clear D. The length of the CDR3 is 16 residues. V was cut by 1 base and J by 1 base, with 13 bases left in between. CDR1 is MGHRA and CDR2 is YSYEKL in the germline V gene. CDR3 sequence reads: CASSQGGRGQNTEAFF. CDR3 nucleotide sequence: TGCGCCAGCAGCCAAGGGGGAAGAGGGCAGAACACTGAAGCTTTCTTT.